This passage covers 11 T cell receptor beta chains from one sample sequenced in a study of brain T cells in children with intractable seizures. Some clones are missing from TCRdb's copy, which holds only in-frame ones; the method was immunoSEQ multiplex PCR. The sample carries hundreds of thousands of clones, over 90% recorded once. Indicated time point: blood from clinic visit 5 months post-surgery; TSC patient then seizure free. The material was peripheral blood, obtained more than 4 months after surgery. These receptors were obtained from a boy in the first two years of life with tuberous sclerosis and intractable seizures.

J is TRBJ2-3 and V is TRBV5-6; 8 positions agree with TRBD2. Germline CDR1 SGHDT, CDR2 YYEEEE. Trimming removed 5 bases from V and 1 base from J; junction bases left unmatched: 3. The CDR3 has 14 amino acids. CDR3 loop: CASRLLAGTDTQYF. Written as DNA, the CDR3 is TGTGCCAGCAGGCTACTAGCGGGCACAGATACGCAGTATTTT.

V usage is TRBV28 and J usage is TRBJ1-5; 8 positions match TRBD1. V lost 10 bases, J lost 4 bases, and 6 bases stayed unmatched. Germline loops: CDR1 MDHEN, CDR2 SYDVKM. The CDR3 length is 13 residues. CDR3 in amino acids: CAINRDRNQPQHF. CDR3 DNA: TGTGCCATTAACCGGGACAGGAATCAGCCCCAGCATTTT.

This clone was seen only once. The gene calls are TRBV2 and TRBJ1-3; TRBD1 agrees at 7 bases. The J segment lost 2 bases and the V segment lost 1 base, leaving 2 bases of the junction unmatched. This CDR3 has 15 amino acids. The germline CDR1 and CDR2 sequences are SNHLY and FYNNEI. For the CDR3, the DNA is TGTGCCAGCAGTGAAGGTGACAGGGCTGGAAACACCATATATTTT. This encodes CASSEGDRAGNTIYF.

The rearrangement joins TRBV6-5 to TRBJ1-3; D is unclear. Germline V gene lookup returns CDR1 MNHEY and CDR2 SVGAGI. V was cut by 6 bases and J by 6 bases, with 15 bases left in between. The CDR3 totals 14 residues. Written as DNA, the CDR3 is TGTGCCAGCAGGGAGGGTAACTCCCTAAACACCATATATTTT. Its protein product is CASREGNSLNTIYF.

This clone was recorded only once. The genes are TRBV3-1 (or the pseudogene TRBV3-2) and TRBJ2-3; 7 bases align to TRBD2. The germline V gene encodes CDR1 LGHDT and CDR2 YNNKEL (reference sequence). The CDR3 loop spans 17 amino acids. V lost 3 bases, J lost 4 bases, and 13 bases stayed unmatched. The CDR3 bases are TGTGCCAGCAGCCACACTAGACATGGACTAGTCTCAGATACGCAGTATTTT. The encoded protein is CASSHTRHGLVSDTQYF.

This clone showed up just once. The genes are TRBV27 and TRBJ2-4; TRBD1 aligns across 7 bases. Trimming cost V 0 bases and J 7 bases; bases outside gene matches: 3. Germline V gives CDR1 MNHEY, CDR2 SMNVEV (reference sequence). The CDR3 totals 14 residues. The CDR3 spells CASSLSRGQNIQYF. The CDR3 nucleotides read TGTGCCAGCAGTTTATCGAGGGGGCAGAACATTCAGTACTTC.

The chain carries TRBV11-3 and TRBJ2-3; the D gene is possibly TRBD2 (6 bases). The CDR3 is 15 amino acids. Deletions cut 0 bases from V and 0 bases from J, with 7 bases between. In germline, CDR1 is SGHNT, CDR2 YENEEA. CDR3 nucleotide sequence: TGTGCCAGCAGCTTAGACGGGGGTAGCACAGATACGCAGTATTTT. Protein product: CASSLDGGSTDTQYF.

J is TRBJ2-7 and V is TRBV29-1; D ambiguous. CDR3 length: 12 amino acids. Germline V gene data show CDR1 as SQVTM and CDR2 as ANQGSEA. V was shortened by 2 bases and J by 7 bases, with 12 bases between the two germline ends. Here the CDR3 reads CSVEFSGREQYF. The CDR3 DNA reads as TGCAGCGTTGAATTTAGTGGGCGGGAGCAGTACTTC.

The J gene is TRBJ1-4, the V gene TRBV7-9, with TRBD1 identical over 8 bases. After removal of 1 base from V and 7 bases from J, the junction contained 2 bases not matched to a gene. This CDR3 region has 14 residues. Germline-derived CDR1 and CDR2 are SEHNR and FQNEAQ (reference sequence). CDR3 loop: CASSLGDRLEKLFF. CDR3 nucleotide sequence: TGTGCCAGCAGCTTAGGGGACAGGCTTGAAAAACTGTTTTTT.

The CDR3 is CATSGQGTDSNQPQHF. The CDR3 coding sequence is TGTGCCACCAGTGGCCAGGGGACAGACAGCAATCAGCCCCAGCATTTT. This chain links TRBV24-1 with TRBJ1-5, with 7 bases identical to TRBD1. This CDR3 has 16 residues. Germline V gives CDR1 KGHDR, CDR2 SFDVKD. With V trimmed by 5 bases and J by 1 base, 7 bases remained unmatched.

This chain uses TRBV7-6 with TRBJ2-7; D assignment may be TRBD1 or TRBD2 (5 bases each). V lost 1 base and J lost 3, with 13 bases in between. This CDR3 spans 15 amino acids. The germline CDR1 and CDR2 sequences are SGHVS and FNYEAQ. This CDR3 reads CASSLDGTRHYEQYF. The DNA of the CDR3 is TGTGCCAGCAGCTTAGATGGGACGAGACACTACGAGCAGTACTTC. The full variable domain, its missing parts supplied by reference TRBV7-6 and TRBJ2-7, is GAGVSQSPRYKVTKRGQDVALRCDPISGHVSLYWYRQALGQGPEFLTYFNYEAQQDKSGLPNDRFSAERPEGSISTLTIQRTEQRDSAMYRCASSLDGTRHYEQYFGPGTRLTVT.